The 8 T cell receptor beta chains given below trace back to one sample, sequenced in a study of graft-versus-host responses after intestinal transplantation. Produced via immunoSEQ multiplex PCR; TCRdb's table is partial and in-frame only. The sample has approximately 97,000 clones, about nine tenths seen once. These receptors have no identified antigens. The sample here was unstimulated CD8+ T cells sorted from spleen or lymph node cells, taken before transplant. All receptors come from a human donor who was the organ donor for an intestinal transplant.

The V call is TRBV19, the J call TRBJ1-1, with a weak D call TRBD1 (5 bases). V lost 6 bases to trimming and J lost 6 bases, with 14 bases between them. Germline loops: CDR1 LNHDA, CDR2 SQIVND (reference sequence). CDR3 length equals 13 residues. CDR3 sequence: CASRAGGDAEAFF. CDR3 nucleotides: TGTGCCAGTAGGGCGGGAGGGGACGCTGAAGCTTTCTTT.

The V call is TRBV4-1, the J call TRBJ2-5, with 12 bases aligning to TRBD2. V was pared by 4 bases and J by 2 bases, with 11 bases of the junction left unmatched. The CDR3 covers 18 residues. The germline CDR1 and CDR2 sequences are MGHRA and YSYEKL. This CDR3 reads CASSLNGLAGTRQETQYF. In nucleotides, the CDR3 is TGCGCCAGCAGCCTAAATGGACTAGCGGGAACCCGGCAAGAGACCCAGTACTTC.

CDR3 region: CATKDRSYEQYF. The CDR3 DNA reads as TGTGCCACGAAGGACAGATCCTACGAGCAGTACTTC. The V gene is TRBV10-3, the J gene TRBJ2-7; D is possibly TRBD1 (6 bases). The germline V and J ends were trimmed by 10 bases and 1 base, with 11 bases remaining between them. CDR3 length equals 12 residues. Germline CDR1 and CDR2: ENHRY and SYGVKD.

The chain has TRBV30 and TRBJ1-1; maybe TRBD1 (6 bases). The CDR3 totals 16 residues. The V end was cut by 3 bases, the J end by 0 bases, with 17 bases between. CDR1 is GTSNPN and CDR2 is SVGIG in the germline V gene (reference sequence). The CDR3 sequence is CAWREEGGYMNTEAFF. CDR3 DNA sequence: TGTGCCTGGAGAGAGGAAGGGGGTTACATGAACACTGAAGCTTTCTTT.

V usage is TRBV9 and J usage is TRBJ1-1; 9 nucleotides agree with TRBD1. The CDR3 is 14 amino acids. Germline V gives CDR1 SGDLS, CDR2 YYNGEE. The ends lost 3 bases at V and 9 bases at J; junction bases unmatched: 9. The CDR3 reads CASSAWDRDIKAFF. In nucleotides, the CDR3 is TGTGCCAGCAGCGCTTGGGACAGGGATATTAAAGCTTTCTTT.

The rearrangement links TRBV19 to TRBJ1-1, with D maybe TRBD1 (6 bases). CDR3 length equals 11 residues. Trimming pared 8 bases from V and 8 bases from J, leaving 12 bases between. CDR1 is LNHDA and CDR2 is SQIVND in the germline V gene (reference sequence). CDR3 residues: CASGGGQEAFF. CDR3 DNA sequence: TGTGCCAGTGGGGGGGGGCAGGAAGCTTTCTTT.

The gene calls are TRBV7-2 and TRBJ1-2; the D is unclear. Germline loops: CDR1 SGHTA, CDR2 FQGNSA. V was cut by 0 bases and J by 5 bases, with 16 bases left in between. The CDR3 length is 16 residues. CDR3 loop: CASSLAQRVPGYGYTF. Written as DNA, the CDR3 is TGTGCCAGCAGCTTAGCGCAAAGGGTCCCGGGGTATGGCTACACCTTC.

The rearrangement links TRBV7-6 to TRBJ1-6; the D gene is possibly TRBD1 (5 bases). The CDR3 covers 15 residues. With 3 bases removed from V and 7 bases from J, the gap between germline ends came to 13 bases. Germline assignment: CDR1 SGHVS and CDR2 FNYEAQ. Here the CDR3 reads CASSFDSKRNSPLHF. Written as DNA, the CDR3 is TGTGCCAGCAGCTTCGACAGTAAAAGAAATTCACCCCTCCACTTT.